The 25 T cell receptor beta chains presented below share a single source sample, sequenced in a study of read filtering for tumor transcriptome and immune sequencing. Molecular barcoded adaptors covering alpha/delta and beta/gamma chains were used on 400 ng RNA. TCRdb redid the calling of the reads with MiXCR, one entry per CDR3 protein. The sample lists over 45,000 distinct CDR3 sequences; 20% to 25% were seen once. Sequencing used a population of CD138-negative cells sorted from bone marrow. These receptors all stem from a donor at least 40 years old with multiple myeloma.

The sample holds many counts of this clonotype. This chain links TRBV19 with TRBJ2-5, with D possibly being TRBD1 (5 bases). The ends were cut back, 2 bases at V and 2 bases at J, with 12 bases in the middle. The germline V gene has CDR1 LNHDA and CDR2 SQIVND (reference sequence). The CDR3 has 15 residues. CDR3 protein: CASSISDSPQETQYF. The DNA of the CDR3 is TGTGCCAGTAGTATATCAGACAGCCCTCAAGAGACCCAGTACTTC.

This clonotype was found many times. The chain joins TRBV9 to TRBJ2-1; 7 bases line up with TRBD2. The CDR3 length is 15 residues. Germline V gene lookup returns CDR1 SGDLS and CDR2 YYNGEE. The V gene end was trimmed by 4 bases and the J gene end by 9 bases; junction bases not matched to a gene: 13. Here the CDR3 DNA reads TGTGCCAGCAGCCCTCAGCGGGACCTAGGAGGTGAGCAGTTCTTC. Translating it yields CASSPQRDLGGEQFF. The variable domain in full, with the rest retrieved from reference TRBV9 and TRBJ2-1, is DSGVTQTPKHLITATGQRVTLRCSPRSGDLSVYWYQQSLDQGLQFLIQYYNGEERAKGNILERFSAQQFPDLHSELNLSSLELGDSALYFCASSPQRDLGGEQFFGPGTRLTVL.

This clonotype was seen ten or more times. This chain uses TRBV5-1 with TRBJ2-7; possibly TRBD2 for D (6 bases). CDR1 SGHRS and CDR2 YFSETQ come from the germline V gene. This CDR3 is 14 amino acids long. The ends were cut back, 4 bases at V and 3 bases at J, with 14 bases in the middle. The CDR3 DNA sequence: TGCGCCAGCAGCCCCTTAGCGGATCACTACGAGCAGTACTTC. Encoded protein: CASSPLADHYEQYF.

This clonotype was observed at least ten times. CDR3: CASSSTGRVITEAFF. The CDR3 DNA reads TGTGCCAGCAGCTCGACAGGGAGGGTAATAACTGAAGCTTTCTTT. The chain is built from TRBV12-3 or TRBV12-4 and TRBJ1-1; 7 nucleotides align to TRBD1. This CDR3 contains 15 residues. Losses at the gene ends were 6 bases for V and 5 bases for J; bases not matched to a gene: 12.

The chain couples TRBV12-3 or TRBV12-4 to TRBJ1-1; TRBD1 is a possible D gene (5 bases). The V gene lost 6 bases and the J gene lost 10 bases, with 15 bases spanning the gap. This CDR3 spans 12 amino acids. The CDR3 loop reads CASRREEGVAFF. The CDR3 DNA follows: TGTGCCAGCAGGCGGGAGGAAGGGGTAGCTTTCTTT.

Regarding this clonotype: Relative to the germline gene, one junction end is altered; a read error may explain this. The genes are TRBV20-1 and TRBJ2-1; no definite D call. This CDR3 has 15 residues. From germline, CDR1 is DFQATT and CDR2 SNEGSKA (reference sequence). The CDR3 spells CSARAGMGNYNGQFF. As DNA, the CDR3 is TGCAGTGCTCGAGCCGGCATGGGGAACTACAATGGGCAGTTCTTC.

The chain carries TRBV7-9 and TRBJ2-2, with D possibly TRBD1 on 6 matching bases. Germline V CDR1 and CDR2: SEHNR, FQNEAQ (reference sequence). This CDR3 spans 13 amino acids. Trimming cost V 5 bases and J 6 bases, with 10 bases left between them. As DNA, the CDR3 is TGTGCCAGCAGCCGATCAGGGGCCGGGGAGCTGTTTTTT. Encoded protein: CASSRSGAGELFF.

This clonotype showed up many times. This chain uses TRBV19 with TRBJ2-2, with D possibly being TRBD1 (5 bases). There are 15 residues in the CDR3. Per the germline V gene, CDR1 is LNHDA and CDR2 is SQIVND (reference sequence). The V gene lost 10 bases and the J gene lost 2 bases, with 17 bases spanning the gap. CDR3 protein: CATPSARDNTGELFF. CDR3 DNA: TGTGCCACCCCTTCGGCCAGGGATAACACCGGGGAGCTGTTTTTT.

This clonotype was counted ten times or more. The V call is TRBV20-1, the J call TRBJ2-7; 11 bases map to TRBD2. The CDR3 contains 14 residues. Trimming at V came to 0 bases and at J to 6 bases, leaving 4 bases not matched to a gene. Germline V CDR1 and CDR2: DFQATT, SNEGSKA (reference sequence). The CDR3: CSARETSGSPEQYF. CDR3 sequence (DNA): TGCAGTGCTAGAGAAACTAGCGGGAGCCCCGAGCAGTACTTC.

This clonotype has ten or more counts. The V and J genes are TRBV29-1 and TRBJ2-1, with D tentatively TRBD1 (6 bases). Germline lookup yields CDR1 SQVTM and CDR2 ANQGSEA. V lost 8 bases and J lost 5, with 16 bases in between. This CDR3 has 13 residues. CDR3 sequence: CSSRTDSHNEQFF. The CDR3 coding sequence is TGCAGCTCCAGGACAGATTCTCACAATGAGCAGTTCTTC.

Concerning this clonotype: A much larger clone differs by one base, so this may be a read error. The rearrangement links TRBV6-5 to TRBJ1-1; D unresolved. The CDR3 is 16 amino acids. Per the germline V gene, CDR1 is MNHEY and CDR2 is SVGAGI. V lost 4 bases to trimming and J lost 1 base, with 16 bases between them. Here the CDR3 reads CASSSSRPRGNTEAFF. As DNA, the CDR3 is TGTGCCAGCAGTTCATCTAGGCCTCGAGGGAACACTGAAGCTTTCTTT.

Concerning this clonotype itself: A junction end diverges from the germline sequence, so it may reflect a read error. J is TRBJ2-7 and V is TRBV5-5, with unresolved D. CDR1 and CDR2 from the germline V gene are SGHKS and YYEKEE (reference sequence). The CDR3 covers 15 residues. The CDR3 DNA reads TGTGCCAGCAGTAAGATGAGTGCTAGTGGCTACGAGCACTACTTC. Protein: CASSKMSASGYEHYF.

This clonotype was counted at least ten times. The rearrangement links TRBV6-2 or TRBV6-3 to TRBJ2-3, with D tentatively TRBD2 (5 bases). This CDR3 is built from 17 residues. Germline V gives CDR1 MNHEY, CDR2 SVGEGT. Trimming took off 4 bases at V and 2 bases at J, with 19 bases between the two ends. CDR3 region: CASSSTDSPLVTDTQYF. As DNA, the CDR3 is TGTGCCAGCAGTTCGACGGACTCTCCCCTAGTCACAGATACGCAGTATTTT.

Points on this clonotype: A read error may be the cause here, since a much bigger clone is one base away. The chain carries TRBV7-9 and TRBJ2-3, with D perhaps matching TRBD2 (6 bases). This CDR3 region has 18 residues. CDR1 and CDR2 from the germline V gene are SEHNR and FQNEAQ (reference sequence). The ends were cut back, 4 bases at V and 0 bases at J, with 20 bases in the middle. As DNA, the CDR3 is TGTGCCAGCAGCTCAGATCTAGCGTTTGATCCCAGCACAGATACGCAGTATTTT. It is translated as CASSSDLAFDPSTDTQYF.

This clonotype was seen many times. The DNA of the CDR3 is TGTGCCAGCAGCCAAGGGCGGCTACTGGAGACCCAGTACTTC. It is translated as CASSQGRLLETQYF. This sequence joins TRBV14 and TRBJ2-5; D is unresolved. Looked up from germline, CDR1 is SGHDN and CDR2 is FVKESK. Trimming took off 1 base at V and 5 bases at J, with 11 bases between the two ends. The CDR3 extends over 14 amino acids.

The table lists this clonotype with a count of one. Given a much more abundant clone one base away, this may be a read error. V gene TRBV19 combines with J gene TRBJ2-1; 9 bases agree with TRBD1. V shed 4 bases, J shed 4 bases, and the junction held 5 bases outside the gene matches. The CDR3 loop spans 15 amino acids. Germline V CDR1 and CDR2: LNHDA, SQIVND (reference sequence). CDR3 DNA sequence: TGTGCCAGTAGTAATACAGGGGGCCGGTACAATGAGCAGTTCTTC. This codes for CASSNTGGRYNEQFF. The entire variable domain, with the rest obtained from reference TRBV19 and TRBJ2-1, is as follows: DGGITQSPKYLFRKEGQNVTLSCEQNLNHDAMYWYRQDPGQGLRLIYYSQIVNDFQKGDIAEGYSVSREKKESFPLTVTSAQKNPTAFYLCASSNTGGRYNEQFFGPGTRLTVL.

This clonotype was seen at least ten times. The chain carries TRBV7-2 and TRBJ2-1; D may be TRBD1 or TRBD2 (6 bases each). Germline V lookup: CDR1 SGHTA, CDR2 FQGNSA. This CDR3 spans 14 amino acids. With 5 bases removed from V and 7 bases from J, the gap between germline ends came to 15 bases. CDR3 nucleotides: TGTGCCAGCAGCCTCGGGGGCCCGCCGAATGAGCAGTTCTTC. This sequence encodes CASSLGGPPNEQFF. Full variable domain (missing parts from reference TRBV7-2 and TRBJ2-1): GAGVSQSPSNKVTEKGKDVELRCDPISGHTALYWYRQSLGQGLEFLIYFQGNSAPDKSGLPSDRFSAERTGGSVSTLTIQRTQQEDSAVYLCASSLGGPPNEQFFGPGTRLTVL.

CDR3 amino acids: CASSLWGGSSYNEQFF. The CDR3 bases are TGTGCCAGCAGCTTATGGGGCGGTAGCTCCTACAATGAGCAGTTCTTC. The chain employs TRBV7-8 and TRBJ2-1; D is possibly TRBD1 (5 bases). The germline CDR1 and CDR2 sequences are SGHVS and FQNEAQ. The CDR3 sequence is 16 residues long. The germline V and J ends were trimmed by 2 bases and 0 bases, with 11 bases remaining between them.

There are many counts of this clonotype. The chain joins TRBV7-9 to TRBJ2-2; 13 bases match TRBD2. The CDR3 runs 16 residues. Germline lookup yields CDR1 SEHNR and CDR2 FQNEAQ (reference sequence). V dropped 5 bases and J dropped 6; count of bases not matched to a gene: 6. CDR3 in DNA: TGTGCCAGCAGCCCGACGGGACTAGCGGGGCCCGGGGAGCTGTTTTTT. Amino acid sequence: CASSPTGLAGPGELFF.

This clonotype was seen a few times. The chain has TRBV7-9 and TRBJ1-5; no clear D gene. The V and J ends lost 4 bases and 3 bases respectively, with 7 bases between them. This CDR3 spans 13 amino acids. Germline V gives CDR1 SEHNR, CDR2 FQNEAQ (reference sequence). CDR3 region: CASSYSNNQPQHF. CDR3 sequence (DNA): TGTGCCAGCAGCTACTCCAACAATCAGCCCCAGCATTTT.

The sample holds many counts of this clonotype. The rearrangement joins TRBV29-1 to TRBJ2-1, with 8 bases aligning to TRBD2. Germline CDR1 reads SQVTM; CDR2 reads ANQGSEA. The length of the CDR3 is 12 residues. V trimming: 4 bases; J trimming: 8 bases; junction bases outside the gene matches: 4. In DNA, the CDR3 is TGCAGCGTTGGGCGGGAGGACCATGAGCAGTTCTTC. Amino acid sequence: CSVGREDHEQFF.

This clonotype has more than one count but fewer than ten. CDR3 DNA sequence: TGCAGTGCTAGAGATGCGGACAGGGGTGCGTACGAGCAGTACTTC. Encoded protein: CSARDADRGAYEQYF. The chain joins TRBV20-1 to TRBJ2-7; 9 bases agree with TRBD1. CDR1 and CDR2 (germline): DFQATT, SNEGSKA (reference sequence). V was pared by 0 bases and J by 4 bases, with 7 bases of the junction left unmatched. This CDR3 region has 15 residues.

Remarks on this clonotype: A read error may be the cause here, since a much bigger clone is one base away. Because the CDR3 is missing its conserved closing phenylalanine or tryptophan, this is likely a read error. The rearrangement links TRBV11-2 to TRBJ2-2; unclear D gene. Germline V lookup: CDR1 SGHAT, CDR2 FQNNGV. CDR3 length: 14 amino acids. The V and J ends lost 2 bases and 0 bases respectively, with 4 bases between them. CDR3 residues: CASSLSTNTGELFS. The CDR3 bases are TGTGCCAGCAGCTTATCAACGAACACCGGGGAGCTGTTTTCT.

This clonotype was counted many times. This chain connects TRBV12-3 or TRBV12-4 to TRBJ1-5; TRBD1 aligns across 7 bases. The CDR3 is 17 amino acids. V dropped 5 bases and J dropped 2; count of bases not matched to a gene: 12. CDR3 coding DNA: TGTGCCAGCAGTATACAGGGGCCGGCGGGGGGCAATCAGCCCCAGCATTTT. Protein sequence: CASSIQGPAGGNQPQHF.

This clonotype was seen ten or more times. The genes are TRBV28 and TRBJ2-3; D assignment may be TRBD1 or TRBD2 (5 bases each). Trimming took 5 bases from V and 0 from J, leaving 12 bases between them. This CDR3 comprises 15 residues. CDR1 and CDR2 (germline): MDHEN, SYDVKM. CDR3 DNA: TGTGCCAGCAGTCCTGGGGGTCTTAGCACAGATACGCAGTATTTT. It codes for CASSPGGLSTDTQYF. The full variable domain, its missing parts supplied by reference TRBV28 and TRBJ2-3, is DVKVTQSSRYLVKRTGEKVFLECVQDMDHENMFWYRQDPGLGLRLIYFSYDVKMKEKGDIPEGYSVSREKKERFSLILESASTNQTSMYLCASSPGGLSTDTQYFGPGTRLTVL.